This entry lists 22 T cell receptor beta chains sequenced from one sample in a study of blood T cell repertoires in COVID-19. Generated by immunoSEQ multiplex PCR, the TCRdb table keeps only in-frame clones and is missing some. There are 100,000 or so clones in the sample; about 87% occur only once, and just under 20% lies in the top ten. Input material: peripheral blood. The receptors shown here come from a human donor in a cohort sampled during active COVID-19.

J is TRBJ2-3 and V is TRBV7-3, with 7 bases lining up with TRBD2. The germline gives CDR1 SGHTA, CDR2 FQGTGA. V lost 5 bases to trimming and J lost 6 bases; unmatched junction nucleotides: 11. This CDR3 spans 15 amino acids. This CDR3 reads CASSRAAGSGDTQYF. As DNA, the CDR3 is TGTGCCAGCAGCCGGGCAGCGGGATCAGGGGATACGCAGTATTTT.

The J gene is TRBJ1-2, the V gene TRBV4-1; D remains ambiguous. This CDR3 is 15 amino acids long. V lost 6 bases and J 0 bases, leaving 14 bases between the germline ends. Germline values: CDR1 MGHRA, CDR2 YSYEKL. The CDR3 DNA reads TGCGCCAGCAGGTCCACTAGCTACTCTAACTATGGCTACACCTTC. Amino acids: CASRSTSYSNYGYTF.

This chain connects TRBV13 to TRBJ2-7; TRBD2 is a possible D gene (6 bases). The CDR3 loop spans 18 amino acids. Trimming removed 2 bases from V and 2 bases from J, with 22 bases in between. Germline assignment: CDR1 PRHDT and CDR2 FYEKMQ (reference sequence). The CDR3 coding sequence is TGTGCCAGCAGCTTATGGGGCTGGGGGGAGGAGAAAGCCTACGAGCAGTACTTC. It encodes CASSLWGWGEEKAYEQYF.

The chain has TRBV7-2 and TRBJ2-7; D not certain. Germline V lookup: CDR1 SGHTA, CDR2 FQGNSA. The CDR3 has 14 amino acids. Trimming pared 1 base from V and 2 bases from J, leaving 9 bases between. In DNA form, the CDR3 reads TGTGCCAGCAGCTTAGACAGAGTGGCCTACGAGCAGTACTTC. Its translation is CASSLDRVAYEQYF.

The gene calls are TRBV4-2 and TRBJ2-3; 7 bases line up with TRBD1. CDR1 is LGHNA and CDR2 is YNFKEQ in the germline V gene. CDR3 length: 16 amino acids. The trim removed 3 bases at V and 2 bases at J, leaving 8 bases unmatched. DNA for the CDR3: TGTGCCAGCAGCCAGGAGGACAGGCTCTACACAGATACGCAGTATTTT. Amino acids: CASSQEDRLYTDTQYF.

V is TRBV3-1 (or the pseudogene TRBV3-2) and J is TRBJ2-5; a possible D gene is TRBD1 (5 bases). The CDR3 length is 13 residues. Germline V gives CDR1 LGHDT, CDR2 YNNKEL (reference sequence). Trimming pared 2 bases from V and 4 bases from J, leaving 8 bases between. In DNA form, the CDR3 reads TGTGCCAGCAGCCAACGTGGGGCAGAGACCCAGTACTTC. Translated, it gives CASSQRGAETQYF.

This rearrangement joins TRBV7-3 to TRBJ2-7; a possible D gene is TRBD1 (5 bases). Germline V gene sequence: CDR1 SGHTA, CDR2 FQGTGA. This CDR3 is built from 14 residues. Trimming removed 5 bases from V and 5 bases from J, with 16 bases in between. CDR3 sequence reads: CASSLDLKGHEQYF. In nucleotides, the CDR3 is TGTGCCAGCAGCCTGGATCTCAAGGGGCACGAGCAGTACTTC.

The rearrangement joins TRBV5-1 to TRBJ2-1; 9 bases map to TRBD2. J gave up 8 bases and V 2 bases, and 5 bases lay outside the gene matches. CDR3 size: 14 residues. Per germline, CDR1 SGHRS and CDR2 YFSETQ. The DNA of the CDR3 is TGCGCCAGCAGCTTTAAGCGGGAGGTCGATGAGCAGTTCTTC. Translated: CASSFKREVDEQFF.

This clone occurred a few times. The V and J genes are TRBV9 and TRBJ1-5; weak D call: TRBD1 (6 bases). V dropped 0 bases and J dropped 6 bases, with 10 bases sitting between them. Germline values: CDR1 SGDLS, CDR2 YYNGEE. The CDR3 extends over 14 amino acids. The CDR3 DNA follows: TGTGCCAGCAGCGTAGGCACAGGGAGTCAGCCCCAGCATTTT. Protein sequence: CASSVGTGSQPQHF. The complete variable domain, with remaining parts taken from reference TRBV9 and TRBJ1-5, reads DSGVTQTPKHLITATGQRVTLRCSPRSGDLSVYWYQQSLDQGLQFLIQYYNGEERAKGNILERFSAQQFPDLHSELNLSSLELGDSALYFCASSVGTGSQPQHFGDGTRLSIL.

The CDR3 nucleotides are TGTGCCAGTAGTGTTCAGGACAGGACTGGTCAGCCCCAGCATTTT. It specifies CASSVQDRTGQPQHF. The chain carries TRBV19 and TRBJ1-5, with 7 bases matching TRBD1. The J segment lost 6 bases and the V segment lost 5 bases, leaving 10 bases of the junction unmatched. The CDR3 covers 15 residues. Germline V gene lookup returns CDR1 LNHDA and CDR2 SQIVND (reference sequence).

This chain joins TRBV29-1 and TRBJ2-3, with 14 nucleotides matching TRBD2. Trimming cost V 4 bases and J 5 bases; bases outside gene matches: 5. The V gene's germline CDR1 is SQVTM and CDR2 ANQGSEA. The CDR3 runs 15 residues. DNA of the CDR3: TGCAGCGTTGTGGGGACTAGCGGGAGCGGAGATACGCAGTATTTT. Its translation is CSVVGTSGSGDTQYF.

The chain uses TRBV7-2 and TRBJ2-6; D is possibly TRBD1 (5 bases). Trimming took off 4 bases at V and 11 bases at J, with 18 bases between the two ends. The CDR3 spans 15 residues. Germline V gene data show CDR1 as SGHTA and CDR2 as FQGNSA. CDR3 amino acids: CASSSQEGGGDVLTF. CDR3 in DNA: TGTGCCAGCAGCTCACAGGAAGGTGGCGGCGACGTCCTGACTTTC.

The chain has TRBV19 and TRBJ2-1, with TRBD2 matching 7 bases. This CDR3 has 16 residues. Trimming removed 7 bases from V and 1 base from J; junction bases left unmatched: 10. Germline CDR1 LNHDA, CDR2 SQIVND (reference sequence). Here the CDR3 reads CASTSLGGGSYNEQFF. The CDR3 nucleotides read TGTGCCAGTACTAGCCTTGGGGGGGGATCCTACAATGAGCAGTTCTTC.

J is TRBJ1-2 and V is TRBV29-1, with D hard to call. Germline CDR1 and CDR2: SQVTM and ANQGSEA. V lost 7 bases to trimming and J lost 3 bases, with 21 bases between them. CDR3 length: 15 residues. CDR3 loop: CSASFGPGGYYGYTF. The CDR3 nucleotides read TGCAGCGCCAGCTTTGGGCCGGGAGGGTACTATGGCTACACCTTC.

The CDR3 reads CASSPTPGLAVPYEQYF. DNA of the CDR3: TGTGCCAGCAGTCCAACTCCGGGACTAGCGGTTCCCTACGAGCAGTACTTC. The V call is TRBV28, the J call TRBJ2-7; 11 nucleotides line up with TRBD2. Germline CDR1 reads MDHEN; CDR2 reads SYDVKM. The CDR3 has 17 amino acids. V lost 5 bases to trimming and J lost 2 bases; unmatched junction nucleotides: 11.

The chain uses TRBV29-1 and TRBJ2-3; 9 nucleotides match TRBD1. The germline CDR1 and CDR2 sequences are SQVTM and ANQGSEA. This CDR3 comprises 13 residues. The V gene end was trimmed by 6 bases and the J gene end by 6 bases; junction bases not matched to a gene: 7. CDR3 bases: TGCAGCGTAAAGGGGACAGGGTGGGATACGCAGTATTTT. Amino acids: CSVKGTGWDTQYF.

The rearrangement joins TRBV14 to TRBJ2-7, with 9 bases fitting TRBD2. V was clipped by 4 bases and J by 2 bases; unmatched bases: 12. The CDR3 extends over 17 amino acids. The germline V gene has CDR1 SGHDN and CDR2 FVKESK. Written as DNA, the CDR3 is TGTGCCAGCAGCCTAATTCCGACTAGCGGCAAAACCTACGAGCAGTACTTC. It is translated as CASSLIPTSGKTYEQYF.

The V and J genes are TRBV19 and TRBJ2-3; 10 bases align to TRBD2. The CDR3 length is 16 residues. Germline CDR1 and CDR2: LNHDA and SQIVND (reference sequence). V shed 4 bases, J shed 2 bases, and the junction held 6 bases outside the gene matches. The CDR3 DNA is TGTGCCAGTAGTAACGGACTAGCGGCATACACAGATACGCAGTATTTT. As protein: CASSNGLAAYTDTQYF. Supplemented by reference TRBV19 and TRBJ2-3, the full variable domain reads DGGITQSPKYLFRKEGQNVTLSCEQNLNHDAMYWYRQDPGQGLRLIYYSQIVNDFQKGDIAEGYSVSREKKESFPLTVTSAQKNPTAFYLCASSNGLAAYTDTQYFGPGTRLTVL.

This chain links TRBV7-9 with TRBJ2-2, with D hard to call. Germline V gene lookup returns CDR1 SEHNR and CDR2 FQNEAQ (reference sequence). Between the trimmed V and J ends, which lost 1 base and 4 bases, there was a span of 7 bases. The CDR3 has 14 amino acids. The chain's CDR3 is CASSLGPITGELFF. The CDR3 bases are TGTGCCAGCAGCTTAGGGCCCATCACCGGGGAGCTGTTTTTT.

V gene TRBV7-8 combines with J gene TRBJ2-7; TRBD1 aligns across 11 bases. Looked up from germline, CDR1 is SGHVS and CDR2 is FQNEAQ. With V trimmed by 0 bases and J by 7 bases, 8 bases remained unmatched. CDR3 length: 16 amino acids. CDR3 protein: CASSLARGQGAWEQYF. Here the CDR3 DNA reads TGTGCCAGCAGCTTAGCGAGAGGACAGGGGGCGTGGGAGCAGTACTTC.

This clone was seen a handful of times. V gene TRBV11-2 combines with J gene TRBJ2-1; no clear D. The germline V gene has CDR1 SGHAT and CDR2 FQNNGV. The CDR3 consists of 15 residues. Trimming removed 1 base from V and 0 bases from J, with 7 bases in between. This CDR3 reads CASSLGPSSYNEQFF. In DNA form, the CDR3 reads TGTGCCAGCAGCTTAGGCCCTAGCTCCTACAATGAGCAGTTCTTC.

The gene calls are TRBV28 and TRBJ1-1; D is unresolved. V lost 11 bases to trimming and J lost 3 bases, with 13 bases between them. Germline values: CDR1 MDHEN, CDR2 SYDVKM. The CDR3 covers 12 residues. Here the CDR3 DNA reads TGTGCCCGAGGTACCGATCACACTGAAGCTTTCTTT. Translated, it gives CARGTDHTEAFF.